A selection of T cell receptor beta chains follows, all from one sample in a study of blood T cell repertoires in COVID-19. TCRdb keeps only in-frame clones here, not all; method: immunoSEQ multiplex PCR. The sample contains 200,000 to 250,000 clones, about 88% of which appear only once. The material sequenced was peripheral blood. The receptors derive from a man over 45 with COVID-19, enrolled during active disease. CDR3s include the opening cysteine and the closing phenylalanine or tryptophan. D genes are given only for firm matches. Not every row has a clone size; where given, it reads once, few, many or a size class.

V	J	size	D	CDR3	DNA
TRBV30	TRBJ1-2	.	TRBD1	CAWSIGQGNYGYTF	TGTGCCTGGAGTATCGGACAGGGGAACTATGGCTACACCTTC
TRBV5-6	TRBJ1-5	.	.	CASSWGGVDQPQHF	TGTGCCAGCAGCTGGGGCGGGGTTGATCAGCCCCAGCATTTT
TRBV27	TRBJ2-5	once	TRBD1	CASSPRGRGLAETQYF	TGTGCCAGCAGTCCACGGGGCAGGGGGTTGGCGGAGACCCAGTACTTC
TRBV6-4	TRBJ2-3	.	TRBD2	CASSVGSGYADTQYF	TGTGCCAGCAGTGTCGGTAGCGGGTATGCAGATACGCAGTATTTT
TRBV7-2	TRBJ2-1	.	TRBD2	CASSSETSGSTYNEQFF	TGTGCCAGCAGCTCTGAGACTAGCGGGAGCACCTACAATGAGCAGTTCTTC
TRBV6-6	TRBJ2-7	.	.	CASRQDSDFYEQYF	TGTGCCAGCAGGCAAGACAGCGATTTCTACGAGCAGTACTTC
TRBV7-3	TRBJ2-1	.	TRBD2	CASSLMPGTSGYNEQFF	TGTGCCAGCAGCTTAATGCCCGGGACTAGCGGATACAATGAGCAGTTCTTC
TRBV28	TRBJ1-3	.	.	CASSLLADSGNTIYF	TGTGCCAGCAGTTTATTGGCAGACTCTGGAAACACCATATATTTT
TRBV6-5	TRBJ2-5	.	TRBD2	CASKGFSGGQETQYF	TGTGCCAGCAAGGGGTTTAGCGGGGGCCAAGAGACCCAGTACTTC
TRBV4-2	TRBJ1-1	few	TRBD1	CASSPGTGRRTEAFF	TGTGCCAGCAGCCCCGGGACAGGGCGGCGAACTGAAGCTTTCTTT
TRBV7-8	TRBJ1-1	.	.	CASSTYRFGTEAFF	TGTGCCAGCAGCACCTACAGGTTCGGCACTGAAGCTTTCTTT
TRBV5-6	TRBJ2-7	few	.	CASSSFTGTRGYEQYF	TGTGCCAGCAGCTCATTTACCGGGACAAGGGGCTACGAGCAGTACTTC
TRBV19	TRBJ2-7	.	TRBD2	CASSIGGGLRSYEQYF	TGTGCCAGTAGTATCGGGGGGGGACTCCGGTCCTACGAGCAGTACTTC
TRBV7-3	TRBJ1-2	.	.	CASSKTGLGGYTF	TGTGCCAGCAGCAAAACAGGGCTGGGTGGCTACACCTTC
TRBV7-2	TRBJ1-1	once	.	CASSLAVGVWNTEAFF	TGTGCCAGCAGCTTAGCGGTCGGGGTGTGGAACACTGAAGCTTTCTTT
TRBV9	TRBJ2-5	once	.	CASSAPPVWTQYF	TGTGCCAGCAGCGCGCCTCCGGTATGGACCCAGTACTTC
TRBV5-1	TRBJ2-7	.	TRBD1	CASSLSRGTGYGEQYF	TGCGCCAGCAGCTTGTCGCGAGGGACAGGGTACGGGGAGCAGTACTTC
TRBV7-6	TRBJ2-5	.	.	CASSLGATQETQYF	TGTGCCAGCAGCTTAGGGGCCACCCAAGAGACCCAGTACTTC
TRBV11-2	TRBJ2-1	.	TRBD2	CASSLDISGRAPSYNEQFF	TGTGCCAGCAGCTTAGATATCAGCGGGAGGGCCCCCTCCTACAATGAGCAGTTCTTC
TRBV7-3	TRBJ2-1	.	.	CASSLGGEQFF	TGTGCCAGCAGCTTAGGAGGGGAGCAGTTCTTC
TRBV11-2	TRBJ1-1	.	TRBD1	CASSFAQGFTEAFF	TGTGCCAGCAGCTTCGCACAGGGGTTCACTGAAGCTTTCTTT
TRBV7-2	TRBJ2-5	once	.	CASSSRESWGETQYF	TGTGCCAGCAGCTCCCGGGAGTCTTGGGGGGAGACCCAGTACTTC
TRBV11-3	TRBJ2-5	.	.	CASSFTSRETQYF	TGTGCCAGCAGCTTCACTAGCCGGGAGACCCAGTACTTC
TRBV29-1	TRBJ1-1	.	.	CSVFRENTEAFF	TGCAGCGTTTTCAGGGAGAACACTGAAGCTTTCTTT
TRBV11-3	TRBJ2-3	once	.	CASSDNGGMADTQYF	TGTGCCAGCAGCGACAATGGGGGGATGGCAGATACGCAGTATTTT
TRBV5-4	TRBJ2-7	.	TRBD2	CASSQGGLAGVYEQYF	TGTGCCAGCAGCCAGGGGGGGCTAGCGGGAGTCTACGAGCAGTACTTC
TRBV4-3	TRBJ1-4	.	.	CASSQDHAGRLFF	TGCGCCAGCAGCCAAGATCACGCAGGGCGGCTGTTTTTT
TRBV2	TRBJ2-7	few	.	CASSEDRVREQYF	TGTGCCAGCAGTGAAGACAGGGTCCGCGAGCAGTACTTC
TRBV5-4	TRBJ2-7	.	TRBD1	CASSRGWGQGSSYEQYF	TGTGCCAGCAGCCGGGGGTGGGGACAGGGGAGTAGTTACGAGCAGTACTTC
TRBV28	TRBJ1-1	.	TRBD1	CASRGTAENTEAFF	TGTGCCAGCAGGGGGACAGCCGAGAACACTGAAGCTTTCTTT
TRBV9	TRBJ1-1	.	.	CASSPSHDYTEAFF	TGTGCCAGCAGCCCCTCTCACGACTACACTGAAGCTTTCTTT